This TCR beta chain was recorded in a study of cytomegalovirus exposure and HLA in healthy donors. About the study: Earlier, some 200 million T cells were analyzed, and 95 million to 140 million unique TCR beta sequences were found among them. Notes on the study in general: DRB1 showed the most TCR associations and HLA-C the fewest in a later analysis, as rates varied by HLA locus.

This CDR3 has 12 amino acids. Trimming pared 2 bases from V and 7 bases from J, leaving 9 bases between. CDR1 SGHRS and CDR2 YFSETQ come from the germline V gene. A multiplex PCR was run with 60 Vbeta primers and 13 Jbeta primers. TCRdb's copy holds only in-frame clones and misses some; the assay was immunoSEQ multiplex PCR. Of more than 150,000 clones in the sample, 65% to 85% were seen once. With respect to this clone: Its antigen is undetermined.

Sequences were obtained from PBMCs. The V call is TRBV5-1, the J call TRBJ1-1; weak D call: TRBD1 (5 bases). This TCR was recovered from a girl between 5 and 17 years old in good health and CMV-seropositive. The CDR3 DNA reads as TGCGCCAGCAGCTTTCTGGGGCGTGAAGCTTTCTTT. Its translation is CASSFLGREAFF.